This T cell receptor beta chain emerged from a study of identifying expanded T cells in peripheral blood. Points from the study as a whole: Technical replicates showed approximately 1.2 changed clones; two weeks about 16; four weeks 19. Variance in clone template counts between roughly two-week samples significantly increased with total template count across all healthy donors.

This clone was observed a single time. Its target is unknown. The CDR3 sequence is 16 residues long. V lost 1 base and J lost 0, with 15 bases in between. Germline loops: CDR1 SQVTM, CDR2 ANQGSEA. Data came from immunoSEQ multiplex PCR; TCRdb stores just in-frame clones and leaves some out. The sample shows roughly 81,000 clones, 84% of them seen only once. Sequencing used blood. The chain is built from TRBV29-1 and TRBJ1-2; D remains unclear. The clonotype comes from a person between 18 and 69 years old in good health. Here the CDR3 reads CSVEGGTEVANYGYTF. CDR3 nucleotides: TGCAGCGTTGAAGGTGGTACAGAAGTAGCTAACTATGGCTACACCTTC.